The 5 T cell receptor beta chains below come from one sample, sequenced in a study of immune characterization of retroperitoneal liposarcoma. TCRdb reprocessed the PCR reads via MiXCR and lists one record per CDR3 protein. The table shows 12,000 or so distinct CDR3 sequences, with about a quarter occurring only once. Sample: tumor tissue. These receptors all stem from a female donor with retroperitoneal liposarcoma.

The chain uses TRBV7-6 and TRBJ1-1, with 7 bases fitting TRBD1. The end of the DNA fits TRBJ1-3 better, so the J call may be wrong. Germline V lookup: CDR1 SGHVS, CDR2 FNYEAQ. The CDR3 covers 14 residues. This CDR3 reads CASSLGGGENTIYF. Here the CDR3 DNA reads TGTGCCAGCAGCCTAGGGGGCGGGGAGAACACCATATATTTT.

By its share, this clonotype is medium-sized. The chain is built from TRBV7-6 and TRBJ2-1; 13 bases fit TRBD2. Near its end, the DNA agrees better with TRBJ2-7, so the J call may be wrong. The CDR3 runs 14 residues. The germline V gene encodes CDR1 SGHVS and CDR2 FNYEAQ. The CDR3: CASSWTSGSNEQYF. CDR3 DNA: TGTGCCAGCAGCTGGACTAGCGGGAGCAATGAGCAGTACTTC.

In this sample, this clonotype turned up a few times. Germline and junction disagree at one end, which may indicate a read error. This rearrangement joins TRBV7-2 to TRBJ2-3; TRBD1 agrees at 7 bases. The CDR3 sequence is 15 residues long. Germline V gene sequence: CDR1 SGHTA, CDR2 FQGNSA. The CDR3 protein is CASSLRGQATDTRYF. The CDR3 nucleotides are TGTGCCAGCAGCTTAAGGGGGCAAGCGACAGATACGCGGTATTTT.

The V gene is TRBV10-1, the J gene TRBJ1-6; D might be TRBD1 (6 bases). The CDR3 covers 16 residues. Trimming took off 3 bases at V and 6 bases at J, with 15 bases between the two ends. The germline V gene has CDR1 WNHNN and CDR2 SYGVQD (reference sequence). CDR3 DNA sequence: TGCGCCAGCAGTGAAGGGGGGACACTTCTTAATTCACCCCTCCACTTT. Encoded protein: CASSEGGTLLNSPLHF.

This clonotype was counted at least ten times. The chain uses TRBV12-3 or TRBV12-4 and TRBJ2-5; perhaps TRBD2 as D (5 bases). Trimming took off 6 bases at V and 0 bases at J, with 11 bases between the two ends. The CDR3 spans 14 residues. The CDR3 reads CASSRTPYQETQYF. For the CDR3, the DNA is TGTGCCAGCAGCAGGACTCCGTACCAAGAGACCCAGTACTTC.